The clone carrying this T cell receptor beta chain came up a few times. What it recognizes is unknown. These data originate in a study of CD8+CD57+ T cells in acquired aplastic anemia. Study in general: Sorted CD4+ and CD8+ cell DNA averaged around 3.5 ug.

Per the germline V gene, CDR1 is KGHSH and CDR2 is LQKENI. CDR3 length equals 15 residues. V was trimmed by 4 bases and J by 4 bases, leaving 16 bases between them. Study conclusions and caveats: Common to patients and controls were 25 to 30 CD8+ CDR3 sequences.

Genomic DNA was employed as the template in profiling TCR beta VDJ and CDR3. TCRdb reprocessed the reads via MiXCR and lists one record per CDR3 protein. The sample has approximately 180,000 distinct CDR3 sequences, around half seen once. Patients picked for sequencing had shown CD8+CD57+ cell expansion detected by flow cytometry. Everyone among the patients had severe acquired aplastic anemia. Sequencing input: sorted CD4+, CD8+, or CD8+CD57+ T cells (not recorded which) from PBMCs. The sequence derives from a human donor with aplastic anemia. The rearrangement links TRBV18 to TRBJ1-1, with D maybe TRBD1 (6 bases). The CDR3 DNA follows: TGTGCCAGCTCACAAACAGGGCAAGGGGTCACTGAAGCTTTCTTT. Translated, it gives CASSQTGQGVTEAFF.